These 11 T cell receptor beta chains were sequenced from one sample in a study. TCRdb itself ran the RT-PCR reads through MiXCR, one entry per CDR3 protein. The sample has about 700,000 distinct CDR3 sequences; 12% to 15% are singletons. Sequencing was done on a sample of memory CD4+ T cells from blood. The source is a female donor in good health, serving as a healthy control.

There are a few counts of this clonotype. The rearrangement links TRBV5-6 to TRBJ2-3; 7 bases agree with TRBD1. V lost 4 bases and J lost 6; bases outside the gene matches: 8. The germline CDR1 and CDR2 sequences are SGHDT and YYEEEE. CDR3 length equals 14 residues. The CDR3, as DNA: TGTGCCAGCAGCAACAGGGGTTCTTGGGATACGCAGTATTTT. It encodes CASSNRGSWDTQYF.

The J gene is TRBJ1-2, the V gene TRBV12-3 or TRBV12-4; no clear D gene. There are 14 residues in the CDR3. V lost 1 base, J lost 4 bases, and 10 bases lay in between. The CDR3 protein is CASSLGRQIYGYTF. The CDR3 bases are TGTGCCAGCAGTTTAGGTCGGCAGATCTATGGCTACACCTTC.

The rearrangement links TRBV5-4 to TRBJ2-1; 11 bases map to TRBD1. With 3 bases clipped from V and 2 bases from J, the junction kept 4 bases outside the gene matches. This CDR3 spans 16 amino acids. Germline-derived CDR1 and CDR2 are SGHNT and YYREEE (reference sequence). The CDR3 protein is CASSSGTGGTYNEQFF. The CDR3 nucleotides are TGTGCCAGCAGCTCCGGGACAGGGGGGACCTACAATGAGCAGTTCTTC.

V is TRBV3-1 and J is TRBJ1-2; D is unresolved. Trimming pared 4 bases from V and 8 bases from J, leaving 23 bases between. This CDR3 is built from 16 residues. Germline V gives CDR1 LGHDT, CDR2 YNNKEL (reference sequence). CDR3 bases: TGTGCCAGCAGCCGGGAGACTATCCATTCCTCCACAGGCTACACCTTC. It codes for CASSRETIHSSTGYTF. Filled out from reference TRBV3-1 and TRBJ1-2, the complete variable domain reads DTAVSQTPKYLVTQMGNDKSIKCEQNLGHDTMYWYKQDSKKFLKIMFSYNNKELIINETVPNRFSPKSPDKAHLNLHINSLELGDSAVYFCASSRETIHSSTGYTFGSGTRLTVV.

This clonotype was seen only a few times. The chain combines TRBV7-2 with TRBJ2-1, with a possible D match to TRBD2 (5 bases). Trimming removed 1 base from V and 8 bases from J, with 12 bases in between. Germline loops: CDR1 SGHTA, CDR2 FQGNSA. The CDR3 covers 14 residues. CDR3 sequence reads: CASSLVASSDEQFF. CDR3 bases: TGTGCCAGCAGCTTAGTGGCTAGCAGTGATGAGCAGTTCTTC. The complete variable domain, with remaining parts taken from reference TRBV7-2 and TRBJ2-1, reads GAGVSQSPSNKVTEKGKDVELRCDPISGHTALYWYRQSLGQGLEFLIYFQGNSAPDKSGLPSDRFSAERTGGSVSTLTIQRTQQEDSAVYLCASSLVASSDEQFFGPGTRLTVL.

This clonotype was seen many times. The chain recombines TRBV4-3 with TRBJ2-5; 7 nucleotides match TRBD2. The V segment lost 4 bases and the J segment 5 bases; nucleotides outside the gene matches: 13. This CDR3 contains 16 residues. Germline values: CDR1 LGHNA, CDR2 YSLEER. The CDR3 nucleotides read TGCGCCAGCAGCCTGGAGTTATCAGACGGGGGGGAGACCCAGTACTTC. Its translation is CASSLELSDGGETQYF.

J is TRBJ1-3 and V is TRBV12-3 or TRBV12-4; D is unresolved. The CDR3 is made up of 14 amino acids. Deletions cut 10 bases from V and 0 bases from J, with 13 bases between. The CDR3 DNA reads as TGTGCCATCGACCACTTTATCTCTGGAAACACCATATATTTT. It translates to CAIDHFISGNTIYF.

This clonotype has only one observation. The rearrangement joins TRBV15 to TRBJ2-5, with D perhaps matching TRBD1 (6 bases). The CDR3 spans 15 residues. Germline CDR1 LNHNV, CDR2 YYDKDF (reference sequence). Between the trimmed V and J ends, which lost 2 bases and 5 bases, there was a span of 15 bases. The CDR3 region has the DNA TGTGCCACCAGCAGACTACAAGGGGGTACGGAGACCCAGTACTTC. Translated: CATSRLQGGTETQYF.

This chain connects TRBV15 to TRBJ2-1; 7 nucleotides line up with TRBD2. With 0 bases clipped from V and 0 bases from J, the junction kept 5 bases outside the gene matches. The CDR3 extends over 17 amino acids. CDR1 LNHNV and CDR2 YYDKDF come from the germline V gene (reference sequence). CDR3: CATSREHGGSSYNEQFF. CDR3 DNA sequence: TGTGCCACCAGCAGAGAGCACGGCGGGAGCTCCTACAATGAGCAGTTCTTC. The full variable domain, its missing parts supplied by reference TRBV15 and TRBJ2-1, is DAMVIQNPRYQVTQFGKPVTLSCSQTLNHNVMYWYQQKSSQAPKLLFHYYDKDFNNEADTPDNFQSRRPNTSFCFLDIRSPGLGDTAMYLCATSREHGGSSYNEQFFGPGTRLTVL.

This clonotype was counted between two and nine times. The V and J genes are TRBV29-1 and TRBJ1-2, with 8 bases lining up with TRBD1. Germline V gene sequence: CDR1 SQVTM, CDR2 ANQGSEA. Trimming cost V 4 bases and J 2 bases; bases outside gene matches: 6. The CDR3 runs to 14 residues. CDR3 nucleotide sequence: TGCAGCGTTGTGATCGGACAGGGAAACTATGGCTACACCTTC. Encoded protein: CSVVIGQGNYGYTF.

Many counts were recorded for this clonotype. The chain recombines TRBV7-6 with TRBJ1-1, with a possible D match to TRBD1 (5 bases). Trimming cost V 5 bases and J 2 bases, with 18 bases left between them. Looked up from germline, CDR1 is SGHVS and CDR2 is FNYEAQ. The CDR3 is 16 residues long. CDR3 coding DNA: TGTGCCAGCAGCCCCCCAAAAAAGCAGGGTAACACTGAAGCTTTCTTT. Translating gives CASSPPKKQGNTEAFF. Using reference TRBV7-6 and TRBJ1-1 for the parts outside the CDR3, the full variable domain is GAGVSQSPRYKVTKRGQDVALRCDPISGHVSLYWYRQALGQGPEFLTYFNYEAQQDKSGLPNDRFSAERPEGSISTLTIQRTEQRDSAMYRCASSPPKKQGNTEAFFGQGTRLTVV.